Detailed here is one T cell receptor beta chain. This specimen comes from a study of T cell changes during pregnancy in multiple sclerosis. The table came from immunoSEQ multiplex PCR; TCRdb's copy has only in-frame clones and leaves some out. The sample carries under 60,000 clones, approximately 95% recorded once. This CDR3 has 14 amino acids. Trimming cost V 4 bases and J 2 bases; bases outside gene matches: 3. Germline loops: CDR1 SGHVS, CDR2 FQNEAQ. This chain links TRBV7-8 with TRBJ2-3; 7 bases are shared with TRBD2. This receptor was obtained from a female donor with multiple sclerosis, enrolled in a pregnancy study. This specimen consisted of CD4+ T cells from peripheral blood mononuclear cells, obtained in the third trimester of pregnancy. The DNA for the CDR3 is TGTGCCAGCAGCTCCGGGGGGAACACAGATACGCAGTATTTT. It codes for CASSSGGNTDTQYF.